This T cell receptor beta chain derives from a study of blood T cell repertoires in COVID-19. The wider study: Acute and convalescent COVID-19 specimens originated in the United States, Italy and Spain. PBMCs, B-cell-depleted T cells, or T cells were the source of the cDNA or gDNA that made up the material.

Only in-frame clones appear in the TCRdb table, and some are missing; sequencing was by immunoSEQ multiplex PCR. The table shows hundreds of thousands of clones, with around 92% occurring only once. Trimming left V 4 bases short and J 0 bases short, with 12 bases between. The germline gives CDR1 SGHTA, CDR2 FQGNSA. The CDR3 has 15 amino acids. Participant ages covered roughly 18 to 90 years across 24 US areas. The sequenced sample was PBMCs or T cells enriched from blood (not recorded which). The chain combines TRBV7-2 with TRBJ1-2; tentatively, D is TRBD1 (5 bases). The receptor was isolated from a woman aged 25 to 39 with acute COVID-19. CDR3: CASSSPGLANYGYTF. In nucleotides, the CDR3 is TGTGCCAGCAGCTCACCAGGGTTAGCTAACTATGGCTACACCTTC. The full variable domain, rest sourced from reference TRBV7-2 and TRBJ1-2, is GAGVSQSPSNKVTEKGKDVELRCDPISGHTALYWYRQSLGQGLEFLIYFQGNSAPDKSGLPSDRFSAERTGGSVSTLTIQRTQQEDSAVYLCASSSPGLANYGYTFGSGTRLTVV.